Sequencing of this T cell receptor beta chain was carried out in a study of blood T cell repertoires in COVID-19. Seattle's enrolled individuals joined amid active infection and were then monitored longitudinally. The V end was cut by 7 bases, the J end by 5 bases, with 12 bases between. This CDR3 contains 13 residues. CDR1 SGHVS and CDR2 FNYEAQ come from the germline V gene. The data were produced by immunoSEQ multiplex PCR, yet TCRdb's version contains in-frame clones alone and is incomplete. The sample gives tens of thousands of clones, around 77% of which show up once; around 2% is in the top ten.

Specimen: peripheral blood. V is TRBV7-6 and J is TRBJ2-1; tentative D call: TRBD1 (6 bases). The receptor's source is a man in his sixties or seventies with COVID-19, enrolled during active disease. CDR3: CASTLHRDNEQFF. In DNA, the CDR3 is TGTGCCAGCACCCTACACAGGGACAATGAGCAGTTCTTC.